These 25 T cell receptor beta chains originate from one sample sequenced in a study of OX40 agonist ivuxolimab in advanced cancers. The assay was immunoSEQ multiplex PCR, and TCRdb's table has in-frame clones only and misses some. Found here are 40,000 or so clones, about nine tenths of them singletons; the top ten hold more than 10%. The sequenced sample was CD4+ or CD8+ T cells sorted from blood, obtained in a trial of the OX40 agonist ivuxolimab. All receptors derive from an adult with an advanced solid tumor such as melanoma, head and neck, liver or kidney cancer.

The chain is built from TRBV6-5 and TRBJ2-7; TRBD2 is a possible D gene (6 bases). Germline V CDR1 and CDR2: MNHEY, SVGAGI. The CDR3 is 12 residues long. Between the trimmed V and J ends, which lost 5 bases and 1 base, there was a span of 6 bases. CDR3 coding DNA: TGTGCCAGCAGTCGGGGGTCCTACGAGCAGTACTTC. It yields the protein CASSRGSYEQYF.

The CDR3 region is CASSIASTLNYGYTF. CDR3 nucleotides: TGTGCCAGTAGTATTGCGTCGACATTAAACTATGGCTACACCTTC. The chain recombines TRBV19 with TRBJ1-2, with D hard to call. V dropped 3 bases and J dropped 2 bases, with 13 bases sitting between them. Germline V lookup: CDR1 LNHDA, CDR2 SQIVND (reference sequence). This CDR3 comprises 15 residues.

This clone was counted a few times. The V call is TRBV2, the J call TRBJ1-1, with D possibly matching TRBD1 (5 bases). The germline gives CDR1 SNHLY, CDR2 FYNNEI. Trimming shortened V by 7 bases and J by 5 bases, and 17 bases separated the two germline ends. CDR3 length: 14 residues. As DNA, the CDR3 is TGTGCCAGCACTCCGTGGGGGGACGGGACTGAAGCTTTCTTT. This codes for CASTPWGDGTEAFF. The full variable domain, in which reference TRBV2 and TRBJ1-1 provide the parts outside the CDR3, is EPEVTQTPSHQVTQMGQEVILRCVPISNHLYFYWYRQILGQKVEFLVSFYNNEISEKSEIFDDQFSVERPDGSNFTLKIRSTKLEDSAMYFCASTPWGDGTEAFFGQGTRLTVV.

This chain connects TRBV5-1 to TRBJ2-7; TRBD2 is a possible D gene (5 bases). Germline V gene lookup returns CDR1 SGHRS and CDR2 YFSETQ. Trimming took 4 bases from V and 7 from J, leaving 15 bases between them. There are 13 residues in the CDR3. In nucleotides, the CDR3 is TGCGCCAGCAGCCCCCTTGAACTAGTAGAGCAGTACTTC. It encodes CASSPLELVEQYF.

CDR3 residues: CASSPGFGGSGQETQYF. The CDR3 DNA follows: TGTGCCAGCTCACCAGGATTTGGGGGCTCTGGGCAAGAGACCCAGTACTTC. The rearrangement joins TRBV18 to TRBJ2-5; D might be TRBD1 (6 bases). The V end was cut by 2 bases, the J end by 2 bases, with 18 bases between. This CDR3 has 17 amino acids. The germline V gene has CDR1 KGHSH and CDR2 LQKENI.

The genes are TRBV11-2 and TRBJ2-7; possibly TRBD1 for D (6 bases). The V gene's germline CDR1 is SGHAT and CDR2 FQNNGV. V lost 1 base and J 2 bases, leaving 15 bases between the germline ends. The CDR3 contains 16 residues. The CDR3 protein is CASSLGPGTSPYEQYF. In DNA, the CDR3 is TGTGCCAGCAGCTTAGGACCAGGGACAAGCCCCTACGAGCAGTACTTC. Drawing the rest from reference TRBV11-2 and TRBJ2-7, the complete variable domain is EAGVAQSPRYKIIEKRQSVAFWCNPISGHATLYWYQQILGQGPKLLIQFQNNGVVDDSQLPKDRFSAERLKGVDSTLKIQPAKLEDSAVYLCASSLGPGTSPYEQYFGPGTRLTVT.

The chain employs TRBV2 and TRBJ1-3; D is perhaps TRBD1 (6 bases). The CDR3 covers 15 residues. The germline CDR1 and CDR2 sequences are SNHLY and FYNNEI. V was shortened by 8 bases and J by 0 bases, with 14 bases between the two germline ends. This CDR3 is CASGGGSFSGNTIYF. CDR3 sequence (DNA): TGTGCCAGCGGAGGGGGTTCCTTCTCTGGAAACACCATATATTTT.

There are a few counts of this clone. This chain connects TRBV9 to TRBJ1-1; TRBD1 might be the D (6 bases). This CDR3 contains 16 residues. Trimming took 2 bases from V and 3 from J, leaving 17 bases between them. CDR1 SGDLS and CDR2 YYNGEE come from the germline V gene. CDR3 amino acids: CASSVYRDQWDTEAFF. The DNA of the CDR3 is TGTGCCAGCAGCGTGTACAGGGACCAGTGGGACACTGAAGCTTTCTTT.

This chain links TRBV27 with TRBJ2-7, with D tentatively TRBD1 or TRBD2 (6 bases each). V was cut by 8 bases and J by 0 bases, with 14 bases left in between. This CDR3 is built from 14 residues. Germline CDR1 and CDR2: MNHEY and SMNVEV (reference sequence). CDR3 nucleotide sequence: TGTGCCAGCGGATGGGGGGCGAGCTCCTACGAGCAGTACTTC. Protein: CASGWGASSYEQYF.

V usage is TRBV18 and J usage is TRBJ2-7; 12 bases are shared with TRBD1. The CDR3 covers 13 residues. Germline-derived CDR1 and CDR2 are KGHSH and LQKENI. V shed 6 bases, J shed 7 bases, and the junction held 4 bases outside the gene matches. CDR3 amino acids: CASSGDRGREQYF. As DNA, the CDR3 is TGTGCCAGCTCCGGGGACAGGGGGCGAGAGCAGTACTTC.

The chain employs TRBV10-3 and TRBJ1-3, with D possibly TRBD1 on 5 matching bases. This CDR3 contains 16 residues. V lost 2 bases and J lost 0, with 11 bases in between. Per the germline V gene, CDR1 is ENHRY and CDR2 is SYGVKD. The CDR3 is CAISEEGSSSGNTIYF. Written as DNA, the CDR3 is TGTGCCATCAGTGAGGAGGGGTCGAGCTCTGGAAACACCATATATTTT.

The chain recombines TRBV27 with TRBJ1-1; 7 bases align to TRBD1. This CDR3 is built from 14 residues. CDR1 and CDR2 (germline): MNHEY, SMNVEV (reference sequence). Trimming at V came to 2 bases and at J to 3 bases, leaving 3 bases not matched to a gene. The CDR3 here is CASSLGTAYTEAFF. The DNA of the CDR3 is TGTGCCAGCAGTTTAGGGACAGCCTACACTGAAGCTTTCTTT.

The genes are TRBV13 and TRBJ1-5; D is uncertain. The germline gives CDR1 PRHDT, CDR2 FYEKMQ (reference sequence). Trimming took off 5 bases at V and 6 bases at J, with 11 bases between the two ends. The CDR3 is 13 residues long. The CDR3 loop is CASSLTGFQPQHF. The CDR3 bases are TGTGCCAGCAGCCTGACTGGATTTCAGCCCCAGCATTTT.

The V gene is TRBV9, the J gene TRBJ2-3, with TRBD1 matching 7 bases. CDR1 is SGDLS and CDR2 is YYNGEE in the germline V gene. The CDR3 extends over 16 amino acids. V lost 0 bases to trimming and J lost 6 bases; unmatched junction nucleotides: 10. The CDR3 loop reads CASSVDEGAVVDTQYF. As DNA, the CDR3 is TGTGCCAGCAGCGTAGATGAGGGGGCCGTGGTTGATACGCAGTATTTT.

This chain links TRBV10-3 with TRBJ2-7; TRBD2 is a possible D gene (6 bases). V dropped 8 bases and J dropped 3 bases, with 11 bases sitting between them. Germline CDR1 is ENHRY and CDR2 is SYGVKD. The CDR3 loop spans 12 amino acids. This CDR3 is CAIGNGGYEQYF. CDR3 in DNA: TGTGCCATCGGGAACGGGGGCTACGAGCAGTACTTC.

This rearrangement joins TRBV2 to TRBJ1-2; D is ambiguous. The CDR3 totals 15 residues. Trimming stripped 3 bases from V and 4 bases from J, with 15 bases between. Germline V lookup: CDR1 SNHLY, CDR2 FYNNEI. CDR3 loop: CASSDEVYSPYGYTF. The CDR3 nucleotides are TGTGCCAGCAGTGATGAGGTTTACAGCCCCTATGGCTACACCTTC.

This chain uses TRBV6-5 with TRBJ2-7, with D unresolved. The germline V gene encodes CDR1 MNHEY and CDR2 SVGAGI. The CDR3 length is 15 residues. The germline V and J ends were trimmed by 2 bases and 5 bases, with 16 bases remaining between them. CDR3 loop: CASSYLAEASHEQYF. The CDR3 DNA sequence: TGTGCCAGCAGTTACCTGGCAGAGGCATCCCACGAGCAGTACTTC.

DNA for the CDR3: TGTGCCAGCAGCTTTTCGACGGAGGTCAATCAGCCCCAGCATTTT. Encoded protein: CASSFSTEVNQPQHF. V usage is TRBV7-6 and J usage is TRBJ1-5, with D uncertain. The CDR3 extends over 15 amino acids. CDR1 SGHVS and CDR2 FNYEAQ come from the germline V gene. Between the trimmed V and J ends, which lost 3 bases and 3 bases, there was a span of 12 bases.

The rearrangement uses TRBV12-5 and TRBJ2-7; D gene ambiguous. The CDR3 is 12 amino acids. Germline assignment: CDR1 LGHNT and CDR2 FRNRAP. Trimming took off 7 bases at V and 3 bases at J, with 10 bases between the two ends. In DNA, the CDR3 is TGTGCTAGTGCCACGACCCTCTACGAGCAGTACTTC. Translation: CASATTLYEQYF.

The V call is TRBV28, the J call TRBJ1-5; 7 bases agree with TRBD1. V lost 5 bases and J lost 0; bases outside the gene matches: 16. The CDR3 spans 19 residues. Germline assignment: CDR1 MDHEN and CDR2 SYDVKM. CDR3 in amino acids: CASSPTPTGVIYSNQPQHF. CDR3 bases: TGTGCCAGCAGTCCCACCCCCACAGGGGTGATTTATAGCAATCAGCCCCAGCATTTT.

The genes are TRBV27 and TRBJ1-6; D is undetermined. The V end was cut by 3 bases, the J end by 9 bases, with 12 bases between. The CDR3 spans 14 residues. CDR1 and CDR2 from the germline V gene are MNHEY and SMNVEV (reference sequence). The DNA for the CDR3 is TGTGCCAGCAGTTTTACGGGAGGGAGTTCACCCCTCCACTTT. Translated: CASSFTGGSSPLHF.

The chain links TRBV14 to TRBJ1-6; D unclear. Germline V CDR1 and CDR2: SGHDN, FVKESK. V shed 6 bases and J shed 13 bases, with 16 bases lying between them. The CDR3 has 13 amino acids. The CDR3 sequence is CASSFTGISPLHF. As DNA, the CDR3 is TGTGCCAGCAGTTTCACTGGGATTTCTCCCCTCCACTTT.

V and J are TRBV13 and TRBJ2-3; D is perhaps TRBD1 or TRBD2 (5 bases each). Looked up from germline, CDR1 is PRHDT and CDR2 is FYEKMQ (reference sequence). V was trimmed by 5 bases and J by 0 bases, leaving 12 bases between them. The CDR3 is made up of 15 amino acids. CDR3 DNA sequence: TGTGCCAGCAGCCTCGGGACGGTGAGCACAGATACGCAGTATTTT. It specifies CASSLGTVSTDTQYF. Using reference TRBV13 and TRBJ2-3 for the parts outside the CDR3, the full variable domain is AAGVIQSPRHLIKEKRETATLKCYPIPRHDTVYWYQQGPGQDPQFLISFYEKMQSDKGSIPDRFSAQQFSDYHSELNMSSLELGDSALYFCASSLGTVSTDTQYFGPGTRLTVL.

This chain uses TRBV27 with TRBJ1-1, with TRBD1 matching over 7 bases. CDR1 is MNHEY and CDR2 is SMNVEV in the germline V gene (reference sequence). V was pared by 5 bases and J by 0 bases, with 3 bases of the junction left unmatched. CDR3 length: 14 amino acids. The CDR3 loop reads CASSAGQLNTEAFF. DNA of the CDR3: TGTGCCAGCAGTGCGGGACAGCTGAACACTGAAGCTTTCTTT.

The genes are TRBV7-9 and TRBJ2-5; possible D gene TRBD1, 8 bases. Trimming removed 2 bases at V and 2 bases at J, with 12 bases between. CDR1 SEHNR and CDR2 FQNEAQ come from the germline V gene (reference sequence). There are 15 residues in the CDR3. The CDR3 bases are TGTGCCAGCAGCTTACACAGGGGGGGTCAAGAGACCCAGTACTTC. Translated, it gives CASSLHRGGQETQYF.